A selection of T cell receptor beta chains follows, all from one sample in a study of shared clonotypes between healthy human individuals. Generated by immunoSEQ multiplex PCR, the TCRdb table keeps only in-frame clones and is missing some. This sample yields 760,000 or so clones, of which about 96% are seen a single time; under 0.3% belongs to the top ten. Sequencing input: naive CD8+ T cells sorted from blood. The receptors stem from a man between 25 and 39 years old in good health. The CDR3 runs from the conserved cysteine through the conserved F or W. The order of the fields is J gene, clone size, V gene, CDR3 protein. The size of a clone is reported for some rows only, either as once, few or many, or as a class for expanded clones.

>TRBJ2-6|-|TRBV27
CASSRYTGERPGANVLTF
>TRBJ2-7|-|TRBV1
CTSSRNRDDSYEQYF
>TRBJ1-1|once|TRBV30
CAWSKGFGGAEAFF
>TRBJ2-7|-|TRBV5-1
CASSFSWTGENEQYF
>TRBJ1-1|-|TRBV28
CASSLMEYTEAFF
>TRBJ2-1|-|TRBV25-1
CASRWSHEQFF
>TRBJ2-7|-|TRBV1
CTSSHLPSSGESSYEQYF
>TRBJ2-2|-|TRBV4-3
CASSHPSPGELFF
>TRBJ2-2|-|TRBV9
CASSVGITGELFF
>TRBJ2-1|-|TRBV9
CASSSRLGRGSYNEQFF
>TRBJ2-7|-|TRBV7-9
CASSLEELAGVYEQYF
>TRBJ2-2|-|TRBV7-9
CASSLVANTGELFF
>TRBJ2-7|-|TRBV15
CATSLPGQETYEQYF
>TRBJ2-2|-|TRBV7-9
CASSFSGASTGELFF
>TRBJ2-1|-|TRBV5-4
CASSPGLAGGEQFF
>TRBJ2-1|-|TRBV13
CASSSRQGTYNEQFF
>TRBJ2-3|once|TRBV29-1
CSARSTSGRTVDTQYF
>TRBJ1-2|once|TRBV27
CASSLSIFPGNGYTF
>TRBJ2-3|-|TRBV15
CATSRLWGREGRESTDTQYF
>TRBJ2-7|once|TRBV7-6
CASSNRDRRFEQYF
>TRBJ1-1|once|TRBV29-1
CSAWGENTEAFF
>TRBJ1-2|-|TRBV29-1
CSVGADSEGYTF
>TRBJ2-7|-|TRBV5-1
CASSPWGVDNEQYF
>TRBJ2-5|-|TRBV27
CASNGPGETQYF
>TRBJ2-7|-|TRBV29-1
CSVEGQGENYEQYF
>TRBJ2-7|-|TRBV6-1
CASSEFPGGSIEQYF
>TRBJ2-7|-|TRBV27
CASSLQGAMDEQYF